This T cell receptor beta chain is drawn from a study of cytomegalovirus exposure and HLA in healthy donors. Study outcomes and limitations: In an earlier analysis, about 87% or about 30%: the productive usage of most TCR beta V segments.

A remark on this clone: Antigen specificity is unknown.

The PCR used 60 Vbeta and 13 Jbeta primers. Sequenced by immunoSEQ multiplex PCR; TCRdb stores in-frame clones only, minus some. Seen here are 140,000 to 150,000 clones, about 70% observed once, and the top ten hold 3.5% to 5%. The sample taken for sequencing was PBMCs. This receptor was obtained from a man in his 60s in good health and CMV-seronegative.

CDR3 DNA: TGTGCCAGCAGCTTAGTGTCGGTCTCCTACGAGCAGTACTTC. Amino acids: CASSLVSVSYEQYF. The chain has TRBV7-8 and TRBJ2-5; D ambiguous. The end of the DNA fits TRBJ2-7 better, so the J call may be wrong. Germline V gene sequence: CDR1 SGHVS, CDR2 FQNEAQ. This CDR3 contains 14 residues.